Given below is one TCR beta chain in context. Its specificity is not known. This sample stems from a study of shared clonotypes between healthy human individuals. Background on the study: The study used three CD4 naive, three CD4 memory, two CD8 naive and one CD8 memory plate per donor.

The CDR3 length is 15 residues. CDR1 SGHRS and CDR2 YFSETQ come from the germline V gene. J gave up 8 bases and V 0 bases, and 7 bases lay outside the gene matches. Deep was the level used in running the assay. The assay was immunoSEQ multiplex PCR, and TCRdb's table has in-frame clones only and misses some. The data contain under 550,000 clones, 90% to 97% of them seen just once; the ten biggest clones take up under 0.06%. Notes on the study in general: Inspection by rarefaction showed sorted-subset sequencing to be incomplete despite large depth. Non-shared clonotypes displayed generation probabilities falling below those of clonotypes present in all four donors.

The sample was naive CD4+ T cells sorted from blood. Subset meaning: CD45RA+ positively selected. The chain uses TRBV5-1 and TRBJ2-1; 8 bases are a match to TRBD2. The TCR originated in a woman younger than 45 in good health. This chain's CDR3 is CASSLGSGIWDEQFF. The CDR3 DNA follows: TGCGCCAGCAGCTTGGGTAGCGGGATCTGGGATGAGCAGTTCTTC.